These 25 T cell receptor beta chains share one sample of origin, sequenced in a study of blood T cells in healthy people across ages (dated by TCRdb to between 2015 and 2016). The method behind the library was 5' RACE. The run used an Illumina HiSeq 2500. A second PCR of about 7 to 12 cycles was performed with a sample-barcoded 5' primer and a J-beta primer mix. The public reads were quality trimmed at Q25 with fastp and then assembled into clones with MiXCR by TCRdb, keeping productive beta chains. Rows with one shared CDR3 protein collapse into an entry with the most common genes and DNA. This sample gives more than 500,000 distinct CDR3 sequences in total; about 26% of them show up just once. Approximately 3.7% of the sample comes from the top ten. These data also formed part of another study, on T cells of mothers and their children.

The sequenced sample was blood. These receptors were taken from a boy between 2 and 10 years old in good health.

There are a few counts of this clonotype. This chain links TRBV5-1 with TRBJ2-1; D may be TRBD2 (6 bases). V lost 1 base to trimming and J lost 0 bases, with 8 bases between them. In germline, CDR1 is SGHRS, CDR2 YFSETQ. The CDR3 has 15 amino acids. CDR3: CASSLFGGSYNEQFF. The CDR3 DNA follows: TGCGCCAGCAGCTTGTTCGGGGGCTCCTACAATGAGCAGTTCTTC.

The V gene is TRBV3-1, the J gene TRBJ2-1; D uncertain. V lost 4 bases and J 2 bases, leaving 12 bases between the germline ends. The CDR3 spans 15 residues. CDR1 and CDR2 (germline): LGHDT, YNNKEL (reference sequence). In DNA form, the CDR3 reads TGTGCCAGCAGCCGCGTACCACGTACCTACAATGAGCAGTTCTTC. Protein: CASSRVPRTYNEQFF.

The rearrangement uses TRBV7-9 and TRBJ2-7; TRBD1 or TRBD2 may be the D gene (5 bases each). The length of the CDR3 is 13 residues. Germline V lookup: CDR1 SEHNR, CDR2 FQNEAQ (reference sequence). V lost 4 bases to trimming and J lost 6 bases, with 13 bases between them. CDR3 protein: CASSSGLLGEQYF. The DNA of the CDR3 is TGTGCCAGCAGCTCGGGGCTCCTCGGCGAGCAGTACTTC.

This clonotype was counted between two and nine times. V is TRBV12-3 or TRBV12-4 and J is TRBJ2-5, with unresolved D. The CDR3 covers 13 residues. Trimming took off 7 bases at V and 2 bases at J, with 11 bases between the two ends. The CDR3 DNA is TGTGCCAGCACCCACACCACGCAAGAGACCCAGTACTTC. Protein sequence: CASTHTTQETQYF.

Only a few counts were recorded for this clonotype. The chain employs TRBV14 and TRBJ2-5; TRBD2 matches 7 bases. The J segment lost 1 base and the V segment lost 1 base, leaving 3 bases of the junction unmatched. Germline loops: CDR1 SGHDN, CDR2 FVKESK. The CDR3 contains 15 residues. Here the CDR3 reads CASSQVRGVQETQYF. CDR3 nucleotide sequence: TGTGCCAGCAGCCAAGTACGGGGGGTCCAAGAGACCCAGTACTTC. Supplemented by reference TRBV14 and TRBJ2-5, the full variable domain reads EAGVTQFPSHSVIEKGQTVTLRCDPISGHDNLYWYRRVMGKEIKFLLHFVKESKQDESGMPNNRFLAERTGGTYSTLKVQPAELEDSGVYFCASSQVRGVQETQYFGPGTRLLVL.

This clonotype was seen a handful of times. V usage is TRBV7-9 and J usage is TRBJ2-1; TRBD1 matches 8 bases. CDR3 length equals 16 residues. Per the germline V gene, CDR1 is SEHNR and CDR2 is FQNEAQ (reference sequence). V dropped 4 bases and J dropped 4; count of bases not matched to a gene: 9. CDR3 sequence: CASSSARDRPYNEQFF. The CDR3 DNA reads as TGTGCCAGCAGCTCGGCCCGGGACAGGCCATACAATGAGCAGTTCTTC.

This rearrangement joins TRBV7-9 to TRBJ2-1, with D perhaps TRBD2 (6 bases). CDR3 length: 15 residues. The germline CDR1 and CDR2 sequences are SEHNR and FQNEAQ (reference sequence). V shed 3 bases and J shed 1 base, with 10 bases lying between them. The CDR3, as DNA: TGTGCCAGCAGCTTTGTGGGGGGTTCCTACAATGAGCAGTTCTTC. This gives the protein CASSFVGGSYNEQFF.

V gene TRBV5-1 combines with J gene TRBJ2-3, with TRBD2 matching 8 bases. CDR3 length: 17 residues. Germline lookup yields CDR1 SGHRS and CDR2 YFSETQ. Trimming cost V 1 base and J 4 bases; bases outside gene matches: 11. CDR3 sequence: CASSLSSPGLGADTQYF. In DNA form, the CDR3 reads TGCGCCAGCAGCTTGTCAAGTCCGGGACTAGGCGCAGATACGCAGTATTTT.

The V call is TRBV7-7, the J call TRBJ2-5; 8 bases are shared with TRBD2. Germline assignment: CDR1 SSHAT and CDR2 FNYEAQ (reference sequence). The CDR3 length is 14 residues. The CDR3 region is CASGPGGVRETQYF. CDR3 DNA: TGTGCTAGCGGCCCCGGGGGGGTGAGAGAGACCCAGTACTTC.

V gene TRBV20-1 combines with J gene TRBJ1-4; D is unresolved. The CDR3 is 15 amino acids. The V gene's germline CDR1 is DFQATT and CDR2 SNEGSKA (reference sequence). Trimming removed 6 bases at V and 0 bases at J, with 14 bases between. CDR3 residues: CSAPLQRPTNEKLFF. The CDR3 DNA is TGCAGTGCCCCACTACAGCGCCCAACTAATGAAAAACTGTTTTTT.

The CDR3 DNA follows: TGTGCCAGCAGTTACACCTTAGCGGGAGGGGACGAGCAGTACTTC. This codes for CASSYTLAGGDEQYF. The chain combines TRBV6-6 with TRBJ2-7; 11 bases fit TRBD2. After removal of 2 bases from V and 5 bases from J, the junction contained 5 bases not matched to a gene. The CDR3 length is 15 residues. Germline V lookup: CDR1 MNHNY, CDR2 SVGAGI (reference sequence).

V gene TRBV12-3 or TRBV12-4 combines with J gene TRBJ2-5; 11 bases line up with TRBD2. The CDR3 runs 16 residues. V dropped 6 bases and J dropped 4; count of bases not matched to a gene: 10. CDR3 DNA sequence: TGTGCCAGCAGACCTTGGGGTACTAGCGGGAGAGAGACCCAGTACTTC. This translates into CASRPWGTSGRETQYF.

The rearrangement joins TRBV20-1 to TRBJ1-2; 8 nucleotides align to TRBD1. Germline CDR1 is DFQATT and CDR2 is SNEGSKA (reference sequence). This CDR3 region has 12 residues. As DNA, the CDR3 is TGCAGAGCTCCCGACAGGGGAAGCGGCTACACCTTC. This sequence encodes CRAPDRGSGYTF.

This chain connects TRBV2 to TRBJ1-2, with a weak D call TRBD1 (5 bases). The CDR3 has 14 residues. The germline V gene has CDR1 SNHLY and CDR2 FYNNEI. Trimming shortened V by 3 bases and J by 8 bases, and 16 bases separated the two germline ends. CDR3 sequence (DNA): TGTGCCAGCAGTGATAGAAGGGGCTGGGACGGCTACACCTTC. Translating it yields CASSDRRGWDGYTF.

The J gene is TRBJ2-1, the V gene TRBV12-3 or TRBV12-4; 7 bases are a match to TRBD2. The CDR3 has 16 amino acids. V shed 6 bases, J shed 2 bases, and the junction held 10 bases outside the gene matches. The CDR3 nucleotides are TGTGCCAGCAGCCCTATGGCTAGCGGCACCTACAATGAGCAGTTCTTC. Its translation is CASSPMASGTYNEQFF.

The V call is TRBV5-1, the J call TRBJ2-3; 11 bases are shared with TRBD2. The V gene end was trimmed by 3 bases and the J gene end by 1 base; junction bases not matched to a gene: 4. Germline values: CDR1 SGHRS, CDR2 YFSETQ. The CDR3 is 16 amino acids. The CDR3 sequence is CASSSGTSGGTDTQYF. CDR3 nucleotide sequence: TGCGCCAGCAGCTCCGGGACTAGCGGAGGCACAGATACGCAGTATTTT.

This clonotype came up a few times. This rearrangement joins TRBV20-1 to TRBJ2-1; 10 nucleotides agree with TRBD2. The trim removed 6 bases at V and 4 bases at J, leaving 9 bases unmatched. The length of the CDR3 is 15 residues. Germline-derived CDR1 and CDR2 are DFQATT and SNEGSKA (reference sequence). The CDR3 region has the DNA TGCAGTGCAGCACTAGCGGGGTTAGGGTACAATGAGCAGTTCTTC. Its protein product is CSAALAGLGYNEQFF.

The chain recombines TRBV5-1 with TRBJ2-5; a weak D match, TRBD2 (6 bases). V was cut by 4 bases and J by 3 bases, with 16 bases left in between. Germline V gives CDR1 SGHRS, CDR2 YFSETQ. The CDR3 sequence is 15 residues long. CDR3 nucleotides: TGCGCCAGCAGCATTGGAGGAGGGGCTAAAGAGACCCAGTACTTC. Protein product: CASSIGGGAKETQYF. Full variable domain (rest looked up from reference TRBV5-1 and TRBJ2-5): KAGVTQTPRYLIKTRGQQVTLSCSPISGHRSVSWYQQTPGQGLQFLFEYFSETQRNKGNFPGRFSGRQFSNSRSEMNVSTLELGDSALYLCASSIGGGAKETQYFGPGTRLLVL.

The chain is built from TRBV15 and TRBJ2-7; TRBD2 matches 9 bases. CDR3 size: 17 residues. The germline V gene encodes CDR1 LNHNV and CDR2 YYDKDF (reference sequence). V gave up 1 base and J gave up 1 base; unmatched junction bases: 8. CDR3 loop: CATSRASGIARSYEQYF. Here the CDR3 DNA reads TGTGCCACCAGCAGAGCTAGCGGGATAGCTCGTTCCTACGAGCAGTACTTC.

This clonotype has only a few counts. The chain's CDR3 is CASSLRGAGGNTQYF. The DNA of the CDR3 is TGTGCCAGCAGCTTACGGGGGGCCGGGGGGAATACGCAGTATTTT. This chain connects TRBV7-9 to TRBJ2-3; D possibly corresponds to TRBD2 (7 bases). Trimming stripped 2 bases from V and 7 bases from J, with 16 bases between. This CDR3 has 15 residues. Germline CDR1 and CDR2: SEHNR and FQNEAQ (reference sequence). Supplemented by reference TRBV7-9 and TRBJ2-3, the full variable domain reads DTGVSQNPRHKITKRGQNVTFRCDPISEHNRLYWYRQTLGQGPEFLTYFQNEAQLEKSRLLSDRFSAERPKGSFSTLEIQRTEQGDSAMYLCASSLRGAGGNTQYFGPGTRLTVL.

The rearrangement links TRBV4-3 to TRBJ2-1; 10 bases line up with TRBD2. The germline V gene encodes CDR1 LGHNA and CDR2 YSLEER. CDR3 length: 17 amino acids. With V trimmed by 0 bases and J by 4 bases, 6 bases remained unmatched. The CDR3 nucleotides read TGCGCCAGCAGCCAAGACAGCGGGAGGGCCGGGTACAATGAGCAGTTCTTC. As protein: CASSQDSGRAGYNEQFF.

V gene TRBV5-6 combines with J gene TRBJ1-2; possibly TRBD1 for D (5 bases). From germline, CDR1 is SGHDT and CDR2 YYEEEE. The CDR3 runs 15 residues. V lost 4 bases, J lost 2 bases, and 15 bases lay in between. The CDR3 coding sequence is TGTGCCAGCAGCCAAATCATGGGGGGGAACTATGGCTACACCTTC. Amino acid sequence: CASSQIMGGNYGYTF.

The chain couples TRBV6-5 to TRBJ1-2; 8 bases fit TRBD1. The CDR3 covers 14 residues. CDR1 and CDR2 from the germline V gene are MNHEY and SVGAGI. Unmatched junction bases numbered 6, after V lost 5 bases and J lost 4 bases. This CDR3 is CASSRATGVYGYTF. The CDR3 bases are TGTGCCAGCAGTCGTGCGACAGGGGTCTATGGCTACACCTTC.

This chain uses TRBV20-1 with TRBJ2-7, with 13 bases that match TRBD2. V shed 5 bases, J shed 2 bases, and the junction held 3 bases outside the gene matches. The CDR3 spans 14 residues. Germline lookup yields CDR1 DFQATT and CDR2 SNEGSKA (reference sequence). CDR3 in DNA: TGCAGTGCTGGCGGACTAGCGGGGGCCTACGAGCAGTACTTC. As protein: CSAGGLAGAYEQYF.

This clonotype has a handful of counts. The rearrangement links TRBV6-1 to TRBJ2-7; D ambiguous. V lost 4 bases and J lost 4, with 5 bases in between. Germline CDR1 reads MNHNS; CDR2 reads SASEGT. CDR3 length equals 11 residues. The CDR3 protein is CASSVPYEQYF. The DNA for the CDR3 is TGTGCCAGCAGTGTCCCGTACGAGCAGTACTTC.